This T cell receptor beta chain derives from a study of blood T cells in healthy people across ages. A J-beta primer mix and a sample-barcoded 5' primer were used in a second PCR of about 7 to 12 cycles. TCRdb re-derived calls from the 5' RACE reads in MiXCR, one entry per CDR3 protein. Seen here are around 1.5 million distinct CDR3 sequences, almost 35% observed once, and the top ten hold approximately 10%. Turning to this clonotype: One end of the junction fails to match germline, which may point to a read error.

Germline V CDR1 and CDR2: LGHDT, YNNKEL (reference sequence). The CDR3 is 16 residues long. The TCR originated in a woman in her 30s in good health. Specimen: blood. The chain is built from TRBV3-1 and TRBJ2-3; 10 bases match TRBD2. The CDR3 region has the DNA TGTGTCAGCAGCCCGCAACCTAGCGGGGGATCAGATACGCAGTATTTT. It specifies CVSSPQPSGGSDTQYF.